The 20 T cell receptor beta chains presented below share a single source sample, sequenced in a study of T cells after yellow fever vaccination. TCRdb reprocessed the 5' RACE reads via MiXCR and lists one record per CDR3 protein. The sample includes 110,000 to 150,000 distinct CDR3 sequences, less than 8.5% of them seen just once. Sequenced here: CD4+ T cells sorted from PBMCs, sampled 10 days after the yellow fever booster vaccination. These receptors originate from a man aged 30 to 39 who received the YFV17D yellow fever vaccine.

This clonotype was detected ten times or more. At one boundary the junction diverges from the germline segment, which might be a read error. The CDR3 DNA sequence: TGTGCTAGCAGCCCTACTGCTGGGTCGGGCTCCTACAATGAGCAGTTCTTC. It translates to CASSPTAGSGSYNEQFF. The chain recombines TRBV7-7 with TRBJ2-1, with D hard to call. CDR3 length: 17 residues. The germline V gene has CDR1 SSHAT and CDR2 FNYEAQ (reference sequence).

This clonotype was counted between two and nine times. This chain uses TRBV6-5 with TRBJ1-2; D possibly corresponds to TRBD1 (6 bases). V lost 4 bases and J lost 0, with 9 bases in between. The germline CDR1 and CDR2 sequences are MNHEY and SVGAGI. The CDR3 runs 14 residues. CDR3 sequence (DNA): TGTGCCAGCAGTTTAGGGACAACTAACTATGGCTACACCTTC. Encoded protein: CASSLGTTNYGYTF.

This clonotype has ten or more counts. The chain recombines TRBV7-2 with TRBJ2-1; D unresolved. Per germline, CDR1 SGHTA and CDR2 FQGNSA. The V end was cut by 5 bases, the J end by 4 bases, with 15 bases between. The CDR3 spans 15 residues. Here the CDR3 DNA reads TGTGCCAGCAGCCACCTAGGGCCTTCGTACAATGAGCAGTTCTTC. Translated, it gives CASSHLGPSYNEQFF.

At least ten counts were recorded for this clonotype. V is TRBV29-1 and J is TRBJ2-5, with TRBD1 matching 11 bases. This CDR3 region has 12 residues. Per germline, CDR1 SQVTM and CDR2 ANQGSEA. The V segment lost 7 bases and the J segment 5 bases; nucleotides outside the gene matches: 3. The CDR3 DNA is TGCAGCGCGGGACAGGGGGTTGAGACCCAGTACTTC. It codes for CSAGQGVETQYF.

The CDR3 loop is CSATVAGASYEQYF. CDR3 DNA sequence: TGCAGTGCCACGGTAGCGGGAGCTTCTTACGAGCAGTACTTC. V gene TRBV20-1 combines with J gene TRBJ2-7; 9 positions match TRBD2. CDR1 and CDR2 from the germline V gene are DFQATT and SNEGSKA (reference sequence). This CDR3 comprises 14 residues. V lost 6 bases and J lost 4; bases outside the gene matches: 10.

This clonotype came up a few times. This CDR3 is CASSLNREQYF. CDR3 nucleotide sequence: TGTGCCAGCAGCCTGAACCGGGAGCAGTACTTC. V is TRBV7-8 and J is TRBJ2-7; D is unclear. The ends were cut back, 5 bases at V and 7 bases at J, with 9 bases in the middle. The CDR3 is 11 amino acids. The V gene's germline CDR1 is SGHVS and CDR2 FQNEAQ.

Ten or more counts support this clonotype. V usage is TRBV28 and J usage is TRBJ2-3; the D is unclear. Trimming shortened V by 5 bases and J by 2 bases, and 5 bases separated the two germline ends. The CDR3 has 12 amino acids. Germline-derived CDR1 and CDR2 are MDHEN and SYDVKM. The CDR3 nucleotides are TGTGCCAGCAGTCAAAACACAGATACGCAGTATTTT. Its protein is CASSQNTDTQYF.

This clonotype was recorded many times. The chain joins TRBV5-1 to TRBJ2-1; 8 bases are a match to TRBD2. J lost 3 bases, V lost 6 bases, and 5 bases had no gene match. There are 14 residues in the CDR3. Germline lookup yields CDR1 SGHRS and CDR2 YFSETQ. In DNA form, the CDR3 reads TGCGCCAGCAAATCAGCGGGGGACTACAATGAGCAGTTCTTC. Protein: CASKSAGDYNEQFF.

This clonotype was seen more than once but under ten times. The chain combines TRBV18 with TRBJ1-1; D remains ambiguous. Germline values: CDR1 KGHSH, CDR2 LQKENI. This CDR3 is built from 13 residues. V was pared by 1 base and J by 5 bases, with 8 bases between. CDR3 loop: CASSPRFPTEAFF. The CDR3 DNA is TGTGCCAGCTCACCACGGTTTCCAACTGAAGCTTTCTTT.

Notes on this clonotype: Being one base from a much bigger clone, this may be a read error. This rearrangement joins TRBV9 to TRBJ2-7; perhaps D is TRBD1 or TRBD2 (6 bases each). In germline, CDR1 is SGDLS, CDR2 YYNGEE. This CDR3 is built from 15 residues. V was cut by 4 bases and J by 8 bases, with 22 bases left in between. CDR3 amino acids: CASSREGDSRYKQYF. The CDR3 DNA sequence: TGTGCCAGCAGCCGCGAGGGGGACTCACGTTACAAGCAGTACTTC.

This clonotype was observed at least ten times. The CDR3, as DNA: TGTGCCAGCAGCGTAGCCCCCAGGAACACCGGGGAGCTGTTTTTT. Encoded protein: CASSVAPRNTGELFF. V and J are TRBV9 and TRBJ2-2; D is undetermined. The CDR3 loop spans 15 amino acids. Germline V gene lookup returns CDR1 SGDLS and CDR2 YYNGEE. The V end was cut by 0 bases, the J end by 1 base, with 7 bases between.

This clonotype was recorded many times. This chain uses TRBV12-3 or TRBV12-4 with TRBJ2-3; possibly TRBD2 for D (5 bases). The CDR3 loop spans 14 amino acids. Trimming removed 3 bases from V and 4 bases from J, with 11 bases in between. CDR3: CASSFGLNSDTQYF. Here the CDR3 DNA reads TGTGCCAGCAGTTTTGGACTCAACTCAGATACGCAGTATTTT.

The sample holds many counts of this clonotype. This chain connects TRBV14 to TRBJ2-1; D tentatively reads TRBD1 or TRBD2 (5 bases each). This CDR3 contains 17 residues. Germline-derived CDR1 and CDR2 are SGHDN and FVKESK. V was clipped by 4 bases and J by 5 bases, with 21 bases between them. The CDR3 region is CASSLARRTPRDNEQFF. The DNA of the CDR3 is TGTGCCAGCAGCCTCGCACGACGGACTCCCAGGGACAATGAGCAGTTCTTC.

Notes on this clonotype: A single base separates this from a much larger clone, so it may be a read error. The chain is built from TRBV27 and TRBJ2-5; possibly TRBD1 or TRBD2 for D (5 bases each). Germline V CDR1 and CDR2: MNHEY, SMNVEV (reference sequence). Deletions cut 6 bases from V and 8 bases from J, with 13 bases between. The CDR3 has 12 amino acids. CDR3 sequence: CASSQRGDTQYF. The DNA of the CDR3 is TGTGCCAGCAGCCAACGTGGGGACACCCAGTACTTC.

This sequence joins TRBV30 and TRBJ1-1; no definite D call. This CDR3 region has 11 residues. Between the trimmed V and J ends, which lost 1 base and 11 bases, there was a span of 11 bases. CDR1 and CDR2 (germline): GTSNPN, SVGIG (reference sequence). The CDR3 nucleotides are TGTGCCTGGAGTGAAACTGCGATGGCTTTCTTT. Its protein product is CAWSETAMAFF.

This clonotype appeared many times. This chain connects TRBV10-3 to TRBJ2-5; 7 bases agree with TRBD1. The V segment lost 0 bases and the J segment 4 bases; nucleotides outside the gene matches: 8. The CDR3 runs to 16 residues. CDR1 and CDR2 from the germline V gene are ENHRY and SYGVKD. Written as DNA, the CDR3 is TGTGCCATCAGTGAGTCACGACAGGGTTATGGAGAGACCCAGTACTTC. Protein sequence: CAISESRQGYGETQYF.

There are many counts of this clonotype. This chain links TRBV20-1 with TRBJ2-1; D is perhaps TRBD2 (6 bases). The CDR3 totals 15 residues. Trimming stripped 6 bases from V and 0 bases from J, with 15 bases between. Germline assignment: CDR1 DFQATT and CDR2 SNEGSKA (reference sequence). The CDR3 is CSALGGITSYNEQFF. The CDR3 nucleotides are TGCAGTGCCCTTGGGGGGATCACCTCCTACAATGAGCAGTTCTTC.

In its sample, this clonotype was seen many times. The chain carries TRBV20-1 and TRBJ2-5; 8 bases fit TRBD2. The V segment lost 1 base and the J segment 5 bases; nucleotides outside the gene matches: 6. Germline CDR1 DFQATT, CDR2 SNEGSKA (reference sequence). The CDR3 contains 14 residues. For the CDR3, the DNA is TGCAGTGCTAGAGTAGCGGGGCAAGAGGAGACCCAGTACTTC. This sequence encodes CSARVAGQEETQYF.

This clonotype is a singleton in its sample. The chain joins TRBV20-1 to TRBJ1-1, with D perhaps matching TRBD1 (5 bases). The CDR3 sequence is 13 residues long. V lost 5 bases and J lost 1, with 11 bases in between. Germline loops: CDR1 DFQATT, CDR2 SNEGSKA (reference sequence). The CDR3 DNA reads TGCAGTGCTCCCGGGACCCCGAACACTGAAGCTTTCTTT. This sequence encodes CSAPGTPNTEAFF.

This clonotype has just one count. J is TRBJ1-2 and V is TRBV27, with 8 bases matching TRBD1. V trimming: 6 bases; J trimming: 4 bases; junction bases outside the gene matches: 7. Germline CDR1 is MNHEY and CDR2 is SMNVEV (reference sequence). The CDR3 loop spans 14 amino acids. CDR3 amino acids: CASSHGQGSYGYTF. DNA for the CDR3: TGTGCCAGCAGCCACGGACAGGGTTCCTATGGCTACACCTTC.